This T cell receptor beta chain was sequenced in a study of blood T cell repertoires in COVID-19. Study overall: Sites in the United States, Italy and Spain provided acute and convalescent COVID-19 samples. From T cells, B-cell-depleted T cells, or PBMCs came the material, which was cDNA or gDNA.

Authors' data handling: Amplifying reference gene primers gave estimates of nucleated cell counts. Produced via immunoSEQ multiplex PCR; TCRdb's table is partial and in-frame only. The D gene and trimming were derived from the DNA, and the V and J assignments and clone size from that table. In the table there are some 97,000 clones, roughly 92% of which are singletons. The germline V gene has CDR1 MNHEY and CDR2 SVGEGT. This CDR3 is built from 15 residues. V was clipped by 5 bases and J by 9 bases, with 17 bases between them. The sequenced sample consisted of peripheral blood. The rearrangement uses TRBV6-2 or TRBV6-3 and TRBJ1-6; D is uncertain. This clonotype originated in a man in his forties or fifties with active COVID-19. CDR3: CASSDRQSDGSPLHF. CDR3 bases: TGTGCCAGCAGTGACCGACAATCCGACGGTTCACCCCTCCACTTT.